This T cell receptor (beta chain) was profiled in a study of T cell responses to AZD1222 COVID-19 vaccine. Study-level findings and limits: Clonal diversity was possibly underestimated, and white British individuals and females predominated among donors. Researchers took repertoire samples only after the peak T cell response had come. Reportedly, close to half of spike-specific TCRs are directed against unmutated variant regions. Receipt of two AZD1222 doses was followed by a rise in Spike-specific TCR breadth and depth.

The table came from immunoSEQ multiplex PCR; TCRdb's copy has only in-frame clones and leaves some out. The repertoire holds around 120,000 clones, with around 96% as singletons. This clone was found once. Its antigen is as yet unknown. The receptor comes from an adult in good health. The sequencing used peripheral blood, collected on day 0 of AZD1222 vaccination.

Here the CDR3 reads CASRPRISNQPQHF. DNA for the CDR3: TGTGCCAGCAGGCCCCGGATTAGCAATCAGCCCCAGCATTTT. V gene TRBV6-5 combines with J gene TRBJ1-5; D gene ambiguous. Germline V gene lookup returns CDR1 MNHEY and CDR2 SVGAGI. CDR3 length: 14 amino acids. V lost 6 bases and J 0 bases, leaving 9 bases between the germline ends.